The 20 T cell receptor beta chains below come from one sample, sequenced in a study of identifying expanded T cells in peripheral blood. The method was immunoSEQ multiplex PCR; TCRdb's version includes in-frame clones alone and lacks a portion of them. The repertoire holds 100,000 or so clones, with roughly 88% as singletons. Sequencing was performed on blood. Receptors were obtained from a person aged 18 to 75 in good health.

V usage is TRBV30 and J usage is TRBJ1-3; a possible D gene is TRBD1 (6 bases). CDR1 and CDR2 (germline): GTSNPN, SVGIG (reference sequence). The CDR3 is made up of 15 amino acids. V shed 0 bases and J shed 0 bases, with 9 bases lying between them. Written as DNA, the CDR3 is TGTGCCTGGAGTGTCAGGGGACTCTCTGGAAACACCATATATTTT. It translates to CAWSVRGLSGNTIYF.

The chain links TRBV5-6 to TRBJ2-7, with a tentative D call TRBD1 (7 bases). Per the germline V gene, CDR1 is SGHDT and CDR2 is YYEEEE. Trimming removed 4 bases at V and 5 bases at J, with 19 bases between. The CDR3 sequence is 15 residues long. The CDR3 loop is CASSLGATGRNEQYF. The CDR3 region has the DNA TGTGCCAGCAGCCTTGGAGCGACAGGGAGGAACGAGCAGTACTTC.

This chain connects TRBV11-2 to TRBJ1-3; TRBD1 is a possible D gene (6 bases). Germline values: CDR1 SGHAT, CDR2 FQNNGV. The length of the CDR3 is 16 residues. Trimming took 1 base from V and 2 from J, leaving 12 bases between them. CDR3: CASSLGTGRTGNTIYF. The CDR3, as DNA: TGTGCCAGCAGCTTAGGTACAGGGAGAACTGGAAACACCATATATTTT.

In DNA form, the CDR3 reads TGTGCCAGCAGCAAAAGGAGGTGGGGCGGCAATGAGCAGTTCTTC. Protein product: CASSKRRWGGNEQFF. This chain connects TRBV21-1 to TRBJ2-1. TRBV21-1 has pseudogene status. The CDR3 sequence is 15 residues long.

This clone was seen once. V is TRBV9 and J is TRBJ2-2; 7 bases map to TRBD2. Looked up from germline, CDR1 is SGDLS and CDR2 is YYNGEE. V lost 4 bases to trimming and J lost 4 bases; unmatched junction nucleotides: 10. The CDR3 spans 16 residues. The CDR3 protein is CASSPWEGPSTGELFF. CDR3 in DNA: TGTGCCAGCAGCCCATGGGAGGGACCTAGCACCGGGGAGCTGTTTTTT.

The chain combines TRBV25-1 with TRBJ2-1; TRBD2 agrees at 13 bases. The CDR3 is 13 amino acids. The trim removed 8 bases at V and 8 bases at J, leaving 3 bases unmatched. Germline V CDR1 and CDR2: MGHDK, SYGVNS. The CDR3 nucleotides are TGTGCCAGCGGACTAGCGGGAGCCGATGAGCAGTTCTTC. Protein sequence: CASGLAGADEQFF. The variable domain in full, completed from reference TRBV25-1 and TRBJ2-1, reads EADIYQTPRYLVIGTGKKITLECSQTMGHDKMYWYQQDPGMELHLIHYSYGVNSTEKGDLSSESTVSRIRTEHFPLTLESARPSHTSQYLCASGLAGADEQFFGPGTRLTVL.

The chain uses TRBV20-1 and TRBJ2-5, with D perhaps matching TRBD2 (5 bases). Per the germline V gene, CDR1 is DFQATT and CDR2 is SNEGSKA (reference sequence). The CDR3 sequence is 11 residues long. The CDR3 nucleotides read TGCAGGGTGCCTAGCCGGGAGACCCAGTACTTC. Its protein is CRVPSRETQYF.

The rearrangement links TRBV7-2 to TRBJ2-3; D may correspond to TRBD1 or TRBD2 (5 bases each). CDR3 length: 14 amino acids. Per germline, CDR1 SGHTA and CDR2 FQGNSA. Trimming pared 5 bases from V and 1 base from J, leaving 10 bases between. CDR3 sequence (DNA): TGTGCCAGCAGCCGGGACGGGGGCACAGATACGCAGTATTTT. This encodes CASSRDGGTDTQYF. Combining the CDR3 with reference TRBV7-2 and TRBJ2-3 gives the whole variable domain GAGVSQSPSNKVTEKGKDVELRCDPISGHTALYWYRQSLGQGLEFLIYFQGNSAPDKSGLPSDRFSAERTGGSVSTLTIQRTQQEDSAVYLCASSRDGGTDTQYFGPGTRLTVL.

This sequence joins TRBV7-2 and TRBJ1-3; the D is unclear. There are 11 residues in the CDR3. Germline V CDR1 and CDR2: SGHTA, FQGNSA. V lost 6 bases to trimming and J lost 2 bases, with 2 bases between them. This CDR3 reads CASSPGNTIYF. CDR3 nucleotide sequence: TGTGCCAGCAGTCCTGGAAACACCATATATTTT.

The CDR3, as DNA: TGCGCCAGTAACCCTACCCCATCGTCGAACACTGAAGCTTTCTTT. It encodes CASNPTPSSNTEAFF. This rearrangement joins TRBV4-1 to TRBJ1-1; D uncertain. The germline CDR1 and CDR2 sequences are MGHRA and YSYEKL. V was trimmed by 9 bases and J by 1 base, leaving 18 bases between them. The CDR3 sequence is 15 residues long.

The V and J genes are TRBV28 and TRBJ1-3, with D hard to call. This CDR3 comprises 13 residues. V was trimmed by 3 bases and J by 4 bases, leaving 7 bases between them. Germline CDR1 is MDHEN and CDR2 is SYDVKM. The CDR3 here is CASSLNQGNTIYF. The CDR3 DNA is TGTGCCAGCAGTTTGAATCAAGGAAACACCATATATTTT.

The chain is built from TRBV9 and TRBJ1-1; possible D gene TRBD1, 6 bases. Germline CDR1 SGDLS, CDR2 YYNGEE. V shed 3 bases and J shed 4 bases, with 19 bases lying between them. The CDR3 has 16 amino acids. Written as DNA, the CDR3 is TGTGCCAGCAGCGCGAGACAGGCCAAAGCCCCCACTGAAGCTTTCTTT. Translating it yields CASSARQAKAPTEAFF.

The V gene is TRBV18, the J gene TRBJ1-3, with D possibly TRBD1 on 5 matching bases. The germline gives CDR1 KGHSH, CDR2 LQKENI. Trimming pared 6 bases from V and 4 bases from J, leaving 16 bases between. The CDR3 is 15 amino acids. The CDR3 sequence: CASSPPGSEGNTIYF. The CDR3 DNA sequence: TGTGCCAGCTCCCCCCCAGGGTCGGAAGGAAACACCATATATTTT. The complete variable domain, with remaining parts taken from reference TRBV18 and TRBJ1-3, reads NAGVMQNPRHLVRRRGQEARLRCSPMKGHSHVYWYRQLPEEGLKFMVYLQKENIIDESGMPKERFSAEFPKEGPSILRIQQVVRGDSAAYFCASSPPGSEGNTIYFGEGSWLTVV.

This clone has a handful of counts. J is TRBJ2-1 and V is TRBV18, with D hard to call. Germline CDR1 KGHSH, CDR2 LQKENI. Trimming shortened V by 6 bases and J by 7 bases, and 10 bases separated the two germline ends. The CDR3 is made up of 12 amino acids. CDR3 loop: CASSPEKNEQFF. CDR3 in DNA: TGTGCCAGCTCGCCAGAGAAAAATGAGCAGTTCTTC.

The chain carries TRBV29-1 and TRBJ2-3; 8 nucleotides match TRBD2. The CDR3 is 15 residues long. Losses at the gene ends were 6 bases for V and 0 bases for J; bases not matched to a gene: 8. The germline gives CDR1 SQVTM, CDR2 ANQGSEA. CDR3 loop: CSVNSASGSTDTQYF. CDR3 nucleotide sequence: TGCAGCGTCAATTCGGCTAGCGGGAGCACAGATACGCAGTATTTT.

The chain links TRBV29-1 to TRBJ2-5, with unresolved D. The CDR3 totals 11 residues. The germline gives CDR1 SQVTM, CDR2 ANQGSEA. V was clipped by 6 bases and J by 5 bases, with 10 bases between them. CDR3 sequence (DNA): TGCAGCGTGCTCCTGGGGGAGACCCAGTACTTC. Protein: CSVLLGETQYF.

The V gene is TRBV5-1, the J gene TRBJ2-1; 14 nucleotides align to TRBD2. Germline V gene data show CDR1 as SGHRS and CDR2 as YFSETQ. Trimming at V came to 5 bases and at J to 4 bases, leaving 14 bases not matched to a gene. This CDR3 region has 19 residues. The CDR3 loop is CASSFLYGTSGGLYNEQFF. The DNA of the CDR3 is TGCGCCAGCAGTTTTCTCTACGGGACTAGCGGGGGACTTTACAATGAGCAGTTCTTC.

V usage is TRBV30 and J usage is TRBJ2-1; 10 bases agree with TRBD2. The V gene's germline CDR1 is GTSNPN and CDR2 SVGIG (reference sequence). With V trimmed by 7 bases and J by 6 bases, 6 bases remained unmatched. This CDR3 is 13 amino acids long. The CDR3 DNA reads TGTGCCTTCGATCGGACTAGCGGCAATGAGCAGTTCTTC. Protein sequence: CAFDRTSGNEQFF.

The chain recombines TRBV10-3 with TRBJ1-1; D not resolved. Trimming took off 4 bases at V and 1 base at J, with 7 bases between the two ends. CDR3 length equals 13 residues. The germline V gene encodes CDR1 ENHRY and CDR2 SYGVKD. The CDR3 loop reads CAISGQENTEAFF. For the CDR3, the DNA is TGTGCCATCAGTGGCCAGGAGAACACTGAAGCTTTCTTT.

The chain is built from TRBV7-6 and TRBJ2-3; D remains ambiguous. The CDR3 sequence is 16 residues long. With 5 bases removed from V and 0 bases from J, the gap between germline ends came to 15 bases. Looked up from germline, CDR1 is SGHVS and CDR2 is FNYEAQ. CDR3 sequence: CASSHGWQASTDTQYF. In DNA, the CDR3 is TGTGCCAGCAGCCACGGGTGGCAGGCTAGCACAGATACGCAGTATTTT.